The present TCR beta chain was sequenced within a study of T cells after yellow fever vaccination. Whole-study findings and limits: Booster samples showed a return of most primary-vaccination clones (almost 97% CD4, about 87% CD8).

This clonotype showed up many times. Its antigen is not identified. There are 16 residues in the CDR3. The junction had 10 bases not matched to a gene; V was cut back by 3 bases and J by 7 bases. The germline CDR1 and CDR2 sequences are DFQATT and SNEGSKA (reference sequence). They built TCR cDNA with 5'RACE template switching, a step that put in a universal primer site and UMIs. In TCRdb, the 5' RACE reads were re-called with MiXCR into one record per CDR3 protein. In the table there are roughly 120,000 distinct CDR3 sequences, 7.4% of which are singletons. Specimen: CD4+ T cells sorted from PBMCs, collected roughly 10 days after the first yellow fever vaccination. The clonotype originates from a man between 18 and 35 years old who received the YFV17D yellow fever vaccine. The rearrangement uses TRBV20-1 and TRBJ2-1, with 12 bases that match TRBD2. The chain's CDR3 is CSARPSGGALWNEQFF. The CDR3 DNA follows: TGCAGTGCTAGGCCTAGCGGGGGGGCCTTATGGAATGAGCAGTTCTTC.